The 3 T cell receptor beta chains below all came from one sample that was sequenced in a study of T cell responses to AZD1222 COVID-19 vaccine. Clones were read by immunoSEQ multiplex PCR, and TCRdb kept only the in-frame ones, dropping some. The sample holds approximately 150,000 clones, 85% to 95% seen once. The specimen was peripheral blood, collected on day 0 of AZD1222 vaccination. The receptors derive from an adult in good health.

The V gene is TRBV7-8, the J gene TRBJ2-3; tentatively, D is TRBD1 (5 bases). Germline CDR1 reads SGHVS; CDR2 reads FQNEAQ. V gave up 6 bases and J gave up 1 base, with 8 bases separating them. The CDR3 contains 13 residues. CDR3 in DNA: TGTGCCAGCAGTATAGGGGGCACAGATACGCAGTATTTT. It specifies CASSIGGTDTQYF.

The chain recombines TRBV28 with TRBJ1-2; no reliable D call. V lost 2 bases and J 4 bases, leaving 11 bases between the germline ends. The CDR3 is made up of 14 amino acids. CDR1 and CDR2 (germline): MDHEN, SYDVKM. The CDR3 DNA reads TGTGCCAGCAGTTTAATCAGCCGAACCTATGGCTACACCTTC. Translated: CASSLISRTYGYTF.

The V and J genes are TRBV7-6 and TRBJ1-2; tentatively, D is TRBD1 (5 bases). V was trimmed by 5 bases and J by 3 bases, leaving 28 bases between them. This CDR3 is 19 amino acids long. Germline-derived CDR1 and CDR2 are SGHVS and FNYEAQ. The CDR3 nucleotides read TGTGCCAGCAGCCCGCTCGGGTTGGATATGGGGCGAAATGACTATGGCTACACCTTC. It is translated as CASSPLGLDMGRNDYGYTF.